This TCR beta chain stems from a study of CD8 T cells in Susac syndrome. Study-wide results and limits: As the study acknowledged, the number of individuals who were part of its TCR sequencing and HLA analysis was relatively small.

The RNA input was 0.5 to 1 ug, and it was reverse transcribed with random hexamers. Each CDR3 protein gets one entry after TCRdb re-called the immunoSEQ multiplex PCR reads with MiXCR. The data contain around 280,000 distinct CDR3 sequences, about 90% of them seen just once; the ten biggest clones take up around 0.07%. The study sequenced TCR beta in blood CD8+ and CD4+ T cells. As to this clonotype: Its matching antigen is unknown.

Sequencing input: CD4+ T cells from PBMCs. The TCR sequence derives from a human donor with multiple sclerosis.

CDR3 bases: TGTGCCAGCAGTTTCGGACGTTCAGATACGCAGTATTTT. It encodes CASSFGRSDTQYF. V is TRBV6-5 and J is TRBJ2-3; D is unresolved. The CDR3 is 13 amino acids. Looked up from germline, CDR1 is MNHEY and CDR2 is SVGAGI. Trimming left V 4 bases short and J 4 bases short, with 9 bases between.